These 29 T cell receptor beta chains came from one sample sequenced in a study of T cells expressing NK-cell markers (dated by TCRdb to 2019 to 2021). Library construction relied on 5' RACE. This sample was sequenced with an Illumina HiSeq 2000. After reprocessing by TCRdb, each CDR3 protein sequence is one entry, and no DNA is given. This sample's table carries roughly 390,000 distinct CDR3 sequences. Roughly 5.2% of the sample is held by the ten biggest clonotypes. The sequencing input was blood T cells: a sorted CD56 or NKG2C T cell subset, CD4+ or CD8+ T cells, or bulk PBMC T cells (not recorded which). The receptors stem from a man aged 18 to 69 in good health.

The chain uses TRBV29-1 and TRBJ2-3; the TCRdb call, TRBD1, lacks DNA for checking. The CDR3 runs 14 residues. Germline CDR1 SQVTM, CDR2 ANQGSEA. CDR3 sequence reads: CSVHRDRGVDTQYF.

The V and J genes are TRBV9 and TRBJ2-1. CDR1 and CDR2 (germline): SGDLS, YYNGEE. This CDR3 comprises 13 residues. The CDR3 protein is CASSVGSTDEQFF. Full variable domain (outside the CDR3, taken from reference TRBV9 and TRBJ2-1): DSGVTQTPKHLITATGQRVTLRCSPRSGDLSVYWYQQSLDQGLQFLIQYYNGEERAKGNILERFSAQQFPDLHSELNLSSLELGDSALYFCASSVGSTDEQFFGPGTRLTVL.

The CDR3 loop is CASSPGLSIAKNIQYF. The rearrangement joins TRBV5-6 to TRBJ2-4; TCRdb gives TRBD2 as the D gene, but with no DNA this cannot be confirmed. The CDR3 is 16 amino acids. Germline V lookup: CDR1 SGHDT, CDR2 YYEEEE.

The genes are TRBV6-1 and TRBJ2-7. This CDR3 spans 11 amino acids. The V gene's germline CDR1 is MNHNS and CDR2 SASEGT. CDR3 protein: CASSEKKKEYF.

The CDR3 loop is CASNPTRTGLTDTQYF. This rearrangement joins TRBV19 to TRBJ2-3; TCRdb outputs TRBD1, but without DNA this stays unchecked. Germline V gene lookup returns CDR1 LNHDA and CDR2 SQIVND (reference sequence). This CDR3 spans 16 amino acids.

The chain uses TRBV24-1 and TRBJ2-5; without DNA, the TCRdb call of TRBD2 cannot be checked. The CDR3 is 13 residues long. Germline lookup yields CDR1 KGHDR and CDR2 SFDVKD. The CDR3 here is CATSDGDFGTQYF.

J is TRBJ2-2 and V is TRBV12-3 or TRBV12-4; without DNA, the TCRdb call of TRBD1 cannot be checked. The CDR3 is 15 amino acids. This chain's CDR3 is CASSFGRGSTGELFF.

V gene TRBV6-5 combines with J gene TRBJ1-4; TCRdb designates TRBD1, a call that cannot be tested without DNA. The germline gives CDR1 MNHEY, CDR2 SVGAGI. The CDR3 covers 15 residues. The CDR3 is CASSSIWTGGEKLFF.

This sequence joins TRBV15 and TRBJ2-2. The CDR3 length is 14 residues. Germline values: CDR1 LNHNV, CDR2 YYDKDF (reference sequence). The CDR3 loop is CATSRLTYTGELFF.

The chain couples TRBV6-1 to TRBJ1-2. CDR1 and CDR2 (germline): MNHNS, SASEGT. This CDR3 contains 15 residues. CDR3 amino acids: CASSGRGRGDDGYTF.

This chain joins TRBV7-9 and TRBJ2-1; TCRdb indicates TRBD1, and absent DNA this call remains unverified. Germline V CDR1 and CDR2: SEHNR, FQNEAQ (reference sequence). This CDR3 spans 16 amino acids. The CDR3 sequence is CASSFHRGPGYNEQFF.

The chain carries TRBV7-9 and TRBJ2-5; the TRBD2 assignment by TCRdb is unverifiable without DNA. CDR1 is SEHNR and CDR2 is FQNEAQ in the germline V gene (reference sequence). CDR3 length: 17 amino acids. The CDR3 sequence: CASSPHRTSGAQETQYF.

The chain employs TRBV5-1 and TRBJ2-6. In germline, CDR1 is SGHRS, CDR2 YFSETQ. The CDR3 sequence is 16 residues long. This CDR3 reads CASSFGIYSGANVLTF.

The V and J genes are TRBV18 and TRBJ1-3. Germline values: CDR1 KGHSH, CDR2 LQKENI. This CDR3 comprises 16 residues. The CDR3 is CASSPKGLTSGNTIYF.

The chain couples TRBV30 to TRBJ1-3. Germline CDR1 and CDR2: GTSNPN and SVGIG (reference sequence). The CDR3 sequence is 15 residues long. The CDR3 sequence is CAWRSDKSSGNTIYF. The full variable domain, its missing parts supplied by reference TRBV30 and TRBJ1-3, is SQTIHQWPATLVQPVGSPLSLECTVEGTSNPNLYWYRQAAGRGLQLLFYSVGIGQISSEVPQNLSASRPQDRQFILSSKKLLLSDSGFYLCAWRSDKSSGNTIYFGEGSWLTVV.

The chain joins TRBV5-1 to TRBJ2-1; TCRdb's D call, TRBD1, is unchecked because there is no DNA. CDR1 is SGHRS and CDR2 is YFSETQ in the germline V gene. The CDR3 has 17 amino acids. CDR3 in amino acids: CASSLRARGGGYNEQFF.

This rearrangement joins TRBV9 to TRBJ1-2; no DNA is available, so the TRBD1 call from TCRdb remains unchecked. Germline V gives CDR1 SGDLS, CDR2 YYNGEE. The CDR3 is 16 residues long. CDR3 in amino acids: CASSGGHRDRGSGYTF.

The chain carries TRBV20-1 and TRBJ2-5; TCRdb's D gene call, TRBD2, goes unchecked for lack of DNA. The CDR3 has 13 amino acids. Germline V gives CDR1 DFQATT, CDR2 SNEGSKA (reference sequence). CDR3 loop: CSAHAGGQETQYF.

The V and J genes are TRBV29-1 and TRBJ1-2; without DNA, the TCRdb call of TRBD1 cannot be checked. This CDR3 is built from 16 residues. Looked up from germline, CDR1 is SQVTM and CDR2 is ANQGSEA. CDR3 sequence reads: CSVELGQALWDYGYTF.

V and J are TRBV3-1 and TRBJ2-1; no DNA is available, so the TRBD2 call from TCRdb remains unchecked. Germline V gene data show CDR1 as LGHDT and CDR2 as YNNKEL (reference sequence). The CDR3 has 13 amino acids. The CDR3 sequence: CASSRLTSGEQFF.

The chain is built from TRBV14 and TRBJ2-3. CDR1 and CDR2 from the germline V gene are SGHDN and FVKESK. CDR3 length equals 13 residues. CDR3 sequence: CASSQVWGDTQYF.

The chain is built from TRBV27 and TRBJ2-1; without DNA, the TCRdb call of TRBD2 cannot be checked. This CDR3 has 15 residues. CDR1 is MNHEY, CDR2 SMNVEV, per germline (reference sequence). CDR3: CASSARGVSYNEQFF.

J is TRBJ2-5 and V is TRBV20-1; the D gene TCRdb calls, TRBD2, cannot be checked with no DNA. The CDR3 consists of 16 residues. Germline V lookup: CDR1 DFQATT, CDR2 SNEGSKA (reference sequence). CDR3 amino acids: CSATKGLFLVGETQYF.

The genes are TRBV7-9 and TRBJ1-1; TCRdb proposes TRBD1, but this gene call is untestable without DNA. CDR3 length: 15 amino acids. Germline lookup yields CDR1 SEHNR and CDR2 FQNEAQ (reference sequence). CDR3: CASSLGPGWNTEAFF.

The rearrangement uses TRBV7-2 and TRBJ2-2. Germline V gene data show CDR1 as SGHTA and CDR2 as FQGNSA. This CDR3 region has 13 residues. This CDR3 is CASSRHKTGELFF.

CDR3 in amino acids: CASSSGTLSVTDTQYF. This chain connects TRBV7-9 to TRBJ2-3; TCRdb selects TRBD2, and the lack of DNA leaves this call unchecked. Germline V gene lookup returns CDR1 SEHNR and CDR2 FQNEAQ (reference sequence). This CDR3 comprises 16 residues.

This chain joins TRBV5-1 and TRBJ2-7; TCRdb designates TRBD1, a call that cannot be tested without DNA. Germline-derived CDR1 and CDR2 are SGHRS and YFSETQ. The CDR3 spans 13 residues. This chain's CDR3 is CASGTGSSYEQYF.

CDR3 region: CASSRIPGTTTDTQYF. The rearrangement uses TRBV5-6 and TRBJ2-3; TCRdb calls TRBD1, which cannot be checked without DNA. This CDR3 is 16 amino acids long. The germline gives CDR1 SGHDT, CDR2 YYEEEE.

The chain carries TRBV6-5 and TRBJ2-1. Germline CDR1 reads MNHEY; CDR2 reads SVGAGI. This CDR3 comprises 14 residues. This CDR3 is CASSYDALVNEQFF.